Listed below are T cell receptor beta chains from one sample, sequenced in a study of Ad26.COV2.S vaccination and SARS-CoV-2 variants. Assay used: immunoSEQ multiplex PCR; TCRdb lists only in-frame clones, some missing. This table has about 350,000 clones, 85% to 90% appearing once. Sequences were derived from peripheral blood, sampled in a trial of Ad26.COV2.S vaccine versus placebo. These TCRs come from a person between 18 and 65 years old who received the Ad26.COV2.S COVID-19 vaccine or a placebo. CDR3s include the opening cysteine and the closing phenylalanine or tryptophan. Each record gives: V gene, J gene, clone size, CDR3 protein. The size of a clone is reported for some rows only, either as once, few or many, or as a class for expanded clones.

v_gene: TRBV2
j_gene: TRBJ2-5
abundance: .
CDR3aa: CASRRAGTSGRETQYF

v_gene: TRBV2
j_gene: TRBJ1-6
abundance: .
CDR3aa: CASRVDVSLSPLHF

v_gene: TRBV29-1
j_gene: TRBJ2-7
abundance: .
CDR3aa: CSVEADRGYEQYF

v_gene: TRBV7-2
j_gene: TRBJ2-5
abundance: once
CDR3aa: CASSLVGPGETQYF

v_gene: TRBV9
j_gene: TRBJ1-2
abundance: .
CDR3aa: CASSPGGTYGYTF

v_gene: TRBV19
j_gene: TRBJ1-2
abundance: .
CDR3aa: CARGRSGVDGYTF

v_gene: TRBV14
j_gene: TRBJ2-7
abundance: .
CDR3aa: CASSQWDSSYEQYF

v_gene: TRBV28
j_gene: TRBJ1-2
abundance: .
CDR3aa: CASSFSAGDGYTF

v_gene: TRBV9
j_gene: TRBJ2-2
abundance: once
CDR3aa: CASSVVRGMNTGELFF

v_gene: TRBV6-1
j_gene: TRBJ2-1
abundance: .
CDR3aa: CASSEQITSRSHEQFF

v_gene: TRBV7-2
j_gene: TRBJ2-7
abundance: .
CDR3aa: CASSFYRSSYEQYF

v_gene: TRBV5-1
j_gene: TRBJ1-6
abundance: .
CDR3aa: CASSLDPGGVDSPLHF

v_gene: TRBV15
j_gene: TRBJ2-7
abundance: .
CDR3aa: CATSRMGASDEQYF

v_gene: TRBV6-5
j_gene: TRBJ2-2
abundance: once
CDR3aa: CASREMTVSGELFF

v_gene: TRBV27
j_gene: TRBJ2-7
abundance: .
CDR3aa: CASSPKGVRTYEQYF

v_gene: TRBV4-3
j_gene: TRBJ1-1
abundance: .
CDR3aa: CASSLTSGTTEAFF

v_gene: TRBV7-7
j_gene: TRBJ2-6
abundance: .
CDR3aa: CASSPGPRGASSGANVLTF

v_gene: TRBV28
j_gene: TRBJ1-6
abundance: .
CDR3aa: CASVGTGSSYNSPLHF